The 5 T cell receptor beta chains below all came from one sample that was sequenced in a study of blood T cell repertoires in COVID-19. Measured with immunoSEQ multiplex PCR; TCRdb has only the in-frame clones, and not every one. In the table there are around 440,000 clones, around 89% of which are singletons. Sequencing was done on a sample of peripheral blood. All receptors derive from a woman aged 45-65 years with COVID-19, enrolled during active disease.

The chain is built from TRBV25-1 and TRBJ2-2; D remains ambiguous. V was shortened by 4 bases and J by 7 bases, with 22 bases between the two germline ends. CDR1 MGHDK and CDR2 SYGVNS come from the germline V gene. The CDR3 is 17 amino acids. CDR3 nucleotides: TGTGCCAGCAGTGCCCCCCACATCAACTCAAGAGGCGGGGAGCTGTTTTTT. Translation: CASSAPHINSRGGELFF. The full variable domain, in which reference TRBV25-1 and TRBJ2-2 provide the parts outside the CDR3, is EADIYQTPRYLVIGTGKKITLECSQTMGHDKMYWYQQDPGMELHLIHYSYGVNSTEKGDLSSESTVSRIRTEHFPLTLESARPSHTSQYLCASSAPHINSRGGELFFGEGSRLTVL.

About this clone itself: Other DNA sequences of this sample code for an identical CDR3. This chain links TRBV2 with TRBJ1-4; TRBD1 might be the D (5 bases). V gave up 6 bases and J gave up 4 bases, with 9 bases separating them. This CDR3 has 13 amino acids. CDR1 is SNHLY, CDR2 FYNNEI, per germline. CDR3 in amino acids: CASRRGLNEKLFF. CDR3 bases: TGTGCCAGCAGAAGGGGACTTAATGAAAAACTGTTTTTT.

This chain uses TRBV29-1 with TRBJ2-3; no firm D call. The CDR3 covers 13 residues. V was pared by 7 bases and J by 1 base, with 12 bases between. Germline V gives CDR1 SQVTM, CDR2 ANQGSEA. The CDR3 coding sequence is TGCAGCGCTTCAGCCGCGGGCACAGATACGCAGTATTTT. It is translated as CSASAAGTDTQYF.

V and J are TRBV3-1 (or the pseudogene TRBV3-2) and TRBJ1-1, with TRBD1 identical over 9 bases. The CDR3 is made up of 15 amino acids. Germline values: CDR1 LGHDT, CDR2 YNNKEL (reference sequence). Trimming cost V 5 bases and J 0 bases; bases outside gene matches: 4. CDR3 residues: CASSLGQGMNTEAFF. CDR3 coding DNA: TGTGCCAGCAGCTTGGGACAGGGTATGAACACTGAAGCTTTCTTT.

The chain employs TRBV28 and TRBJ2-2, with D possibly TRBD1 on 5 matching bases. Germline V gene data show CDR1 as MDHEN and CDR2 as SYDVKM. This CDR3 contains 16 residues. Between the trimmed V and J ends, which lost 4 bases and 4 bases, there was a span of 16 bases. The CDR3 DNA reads TGTGCCAGCAGTTCCTATGGACATCGTGGCACCGGGGAGCTGTTTTTT. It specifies CASSSYGHRGTGELFF.